This TCR beta chain comes out of a study of T cell changes during pregnancy in multiple sclerosis. TCRdb keeps only in-frame clones here, not all; method: immunoSEQ multiplex PCR. The sample consists of roughly 40,000 clones, just over 85% of them appearing once. Trimming took 1 base from V and 8 from J, leaving 12 bases between them. The CDR3 contains 14 residues. The germline V gene has CDR1 LGHNA and CDR2 YSLEER. Here the sequenced sample was CD4+ T cells from peripheral blood mononuclear cells, taken before pregnancy. The chain has TRBV4-3 and TRBJ2-1, with D perhaps TRBD1 (5 bases). This TCR was sampled from a female donor with multiple sclerosis, enrolled in a pregnancy study. The CDR3 bases are TGCGCCAGCAGCCAAGTAAGGGGATGGGATGAGCAGTTCTTC. Residues: CASSQVRGWDEQFF.